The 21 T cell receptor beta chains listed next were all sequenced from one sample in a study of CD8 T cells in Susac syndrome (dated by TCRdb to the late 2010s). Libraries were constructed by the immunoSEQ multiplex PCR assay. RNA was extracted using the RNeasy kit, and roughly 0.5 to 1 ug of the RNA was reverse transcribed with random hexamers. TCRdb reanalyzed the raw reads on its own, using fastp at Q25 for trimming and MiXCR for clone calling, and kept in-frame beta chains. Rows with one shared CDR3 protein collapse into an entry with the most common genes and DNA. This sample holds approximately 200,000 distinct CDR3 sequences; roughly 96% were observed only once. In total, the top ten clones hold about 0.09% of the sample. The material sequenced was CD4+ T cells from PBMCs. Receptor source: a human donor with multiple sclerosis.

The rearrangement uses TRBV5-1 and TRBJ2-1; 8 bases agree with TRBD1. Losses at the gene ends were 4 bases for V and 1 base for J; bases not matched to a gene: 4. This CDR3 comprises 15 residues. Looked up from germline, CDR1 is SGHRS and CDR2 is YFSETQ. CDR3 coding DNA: TGCGCCAGCAGCGCGGGACAGGCATCCTACAATGAGCAGTTCTTC. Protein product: CASSAGQASYNEQFF.

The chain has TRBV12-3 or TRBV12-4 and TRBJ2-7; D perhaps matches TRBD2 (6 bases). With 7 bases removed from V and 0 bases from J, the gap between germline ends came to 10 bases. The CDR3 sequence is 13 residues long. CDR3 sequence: CASTSRGSYEQYF. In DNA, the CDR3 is TGTGCCAGCACCTCGCGGGGCTCCTACGAGCAGTACTTC.

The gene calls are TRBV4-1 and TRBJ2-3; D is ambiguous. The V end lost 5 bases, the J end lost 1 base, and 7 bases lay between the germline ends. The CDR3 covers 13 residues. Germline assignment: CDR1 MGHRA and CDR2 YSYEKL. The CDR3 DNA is TGCGCCAGCAGCGAGAAGGGCACAGATACGCAGTATTTT. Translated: CASSEKGTDTQYF.

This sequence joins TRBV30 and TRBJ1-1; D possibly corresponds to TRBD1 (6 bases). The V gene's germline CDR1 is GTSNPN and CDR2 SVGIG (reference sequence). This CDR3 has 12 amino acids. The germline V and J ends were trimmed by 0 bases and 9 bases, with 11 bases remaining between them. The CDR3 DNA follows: TGTGCCTGGAGTGTGAGGAGGGGGAAAGCTTTCTTT. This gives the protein CAWSVRRGKAFF. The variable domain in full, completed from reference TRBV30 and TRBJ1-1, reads SQTIHQWPATLVQPVGSPLSLECTVEGTSNPNLYWYRQAAGRGLQLLFYSVGIGQISSEVPQNLSASRPQDRQFILSSKKLLLSDSGFYLCAWSVRRGKAFFGQGTRLTVV.

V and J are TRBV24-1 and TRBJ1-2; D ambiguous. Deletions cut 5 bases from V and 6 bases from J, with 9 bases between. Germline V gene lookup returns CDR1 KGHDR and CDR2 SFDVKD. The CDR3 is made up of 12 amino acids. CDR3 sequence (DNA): TGTGCCACCAGTGCAGGATCCGATGGCTACACCTTC. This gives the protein CATSAGSDGYTF.

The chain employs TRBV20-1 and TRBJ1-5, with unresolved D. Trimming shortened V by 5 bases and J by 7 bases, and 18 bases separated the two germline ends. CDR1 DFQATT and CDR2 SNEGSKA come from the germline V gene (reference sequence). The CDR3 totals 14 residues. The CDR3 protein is CSAGGVLTGQPQHF. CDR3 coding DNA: TGCAGTGCTGGTGGGGTCCTAACGGGACAGCCCCAGCATTTT.

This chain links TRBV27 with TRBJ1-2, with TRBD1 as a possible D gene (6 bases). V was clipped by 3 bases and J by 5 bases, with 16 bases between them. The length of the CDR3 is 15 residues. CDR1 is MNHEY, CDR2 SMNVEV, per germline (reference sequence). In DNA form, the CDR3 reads TGTGCCAGCAGTTTTAGGGGGGCGACTGGGTATGGCTACACCTTC. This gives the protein CASSFRGATGYGYTF.

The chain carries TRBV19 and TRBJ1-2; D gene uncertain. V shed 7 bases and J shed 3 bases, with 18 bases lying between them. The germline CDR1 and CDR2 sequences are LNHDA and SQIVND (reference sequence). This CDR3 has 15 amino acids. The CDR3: CASKGRRDIDYGYTF. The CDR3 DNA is TGTGCCAGTAAAGGCCGTCGGGATATCGACTATGGCTACACCTTC.

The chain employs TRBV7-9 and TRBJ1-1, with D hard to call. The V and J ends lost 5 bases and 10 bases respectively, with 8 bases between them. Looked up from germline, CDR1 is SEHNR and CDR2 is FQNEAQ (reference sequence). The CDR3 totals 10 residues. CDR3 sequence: CASSPAGAFF. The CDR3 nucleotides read TGTGCCAGCAGCCCCGCCGGAGCTTTCTTT.

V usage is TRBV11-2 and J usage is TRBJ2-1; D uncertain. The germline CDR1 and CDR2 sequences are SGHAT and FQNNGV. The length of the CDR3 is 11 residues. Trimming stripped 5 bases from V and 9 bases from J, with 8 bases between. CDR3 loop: CASSPQSEQFF. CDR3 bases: TGTGCCAGCAGCCCCCAGTCTGAGCAGTTCTTC.

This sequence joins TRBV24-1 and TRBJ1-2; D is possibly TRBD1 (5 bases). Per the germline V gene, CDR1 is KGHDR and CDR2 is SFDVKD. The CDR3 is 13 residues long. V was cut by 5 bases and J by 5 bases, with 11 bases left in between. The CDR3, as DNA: TGTGCCACCAGTGTAAGGGGCGGGTATGGCTACACCTTC. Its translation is CATSVRGGYGYTF.

Here the CDR3 reads CASSQGIGHSGSRELFF. CDR3 bases: TGTGCCAGCAGCCAGGGAATAGGTCATAGCGGGTCCCGGGAGCTGTTTTTT. The gene calls are TRBV4-2 and TRBJ2-2; TRBD2 matches 7 bases. The CDR3 extends over 17 amino acids. The germline CDR1 and CDR2 sequences are LGHNA and YNFKEQ. The trim removed 3 bases at V and 9 bases at J, leaving 16 bases unmatched.

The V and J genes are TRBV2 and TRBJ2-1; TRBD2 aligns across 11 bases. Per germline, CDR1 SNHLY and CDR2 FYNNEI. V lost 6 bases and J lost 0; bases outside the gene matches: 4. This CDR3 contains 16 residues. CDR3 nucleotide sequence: TGTGCCAGCAGAGGTGGGACTAGCGGCTCCTACAATGAGCAGTTCTTC. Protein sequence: CASRGGTSGSYNEQFF.

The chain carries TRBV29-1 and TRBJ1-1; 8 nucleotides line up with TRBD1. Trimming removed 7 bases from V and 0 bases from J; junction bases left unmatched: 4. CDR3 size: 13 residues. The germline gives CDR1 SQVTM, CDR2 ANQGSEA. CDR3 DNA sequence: TGCAGCGCCACAGGGGGGTTGAACACTGAAGCTTTCTTT. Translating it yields CSATGGLNTEAFF.

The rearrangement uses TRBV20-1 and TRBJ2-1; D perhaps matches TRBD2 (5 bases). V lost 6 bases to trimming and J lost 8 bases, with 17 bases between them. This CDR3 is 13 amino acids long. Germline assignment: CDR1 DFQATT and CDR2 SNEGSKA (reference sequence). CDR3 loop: CSAFGRVRDEQFF. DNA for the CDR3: TGCAGTGCCTTCGGACGGGTGAGGGATGAGCAGTTCTTC.

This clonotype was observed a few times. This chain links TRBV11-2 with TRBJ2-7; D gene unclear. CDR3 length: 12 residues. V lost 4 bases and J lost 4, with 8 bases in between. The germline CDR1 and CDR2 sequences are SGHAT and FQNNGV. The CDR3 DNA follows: TGTGCCAGCAGCTCGGGTCTGTACGAGCAGTACTTC. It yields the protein CASSSGLYEQYF.

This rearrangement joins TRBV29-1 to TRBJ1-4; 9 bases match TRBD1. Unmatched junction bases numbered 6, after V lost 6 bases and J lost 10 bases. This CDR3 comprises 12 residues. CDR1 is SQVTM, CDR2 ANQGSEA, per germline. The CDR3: CSVGTGNSKLFF. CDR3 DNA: TGCAGCGTGGGGACAGGGAATTCAAAACTGTTTTTT.

The CDR3 sequence is CASSPGAGGSPLHF. The CDR3 DNA sequence: TGTGCCAGCAGCCCCGGGGCCGGCGGTTCACCCCTCCACTTT. J is TRBJ1-6 and V is TRBV7-9; TRBD1 is a possible D gene (5 bases). Germline V gene lookup returns CDR1 SEHNR and CDR2 FQNEAQ (reference sequence). V was pared by 5 bases and J by 9 bases, with 14 bases between. The CDR3 runs 14 residues.

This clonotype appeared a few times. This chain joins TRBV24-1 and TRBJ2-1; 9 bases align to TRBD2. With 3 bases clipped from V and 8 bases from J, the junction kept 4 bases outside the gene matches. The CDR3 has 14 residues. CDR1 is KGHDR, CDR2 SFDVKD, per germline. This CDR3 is CATSDPGLAHEQFF. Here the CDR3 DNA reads TGTGCCACCAGTGATCCGGGACTAGCTCATGAGCAGTTCTTC.

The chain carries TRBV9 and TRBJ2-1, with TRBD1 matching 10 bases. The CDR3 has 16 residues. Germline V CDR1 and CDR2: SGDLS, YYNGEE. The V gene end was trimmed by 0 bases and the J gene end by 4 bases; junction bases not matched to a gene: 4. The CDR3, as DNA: TGTGCCAGCAGCGTAGGGGGACAGGGGATTTACAATGAGCAGTTCTTC. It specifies CASSVGGQGIYNEQFF.

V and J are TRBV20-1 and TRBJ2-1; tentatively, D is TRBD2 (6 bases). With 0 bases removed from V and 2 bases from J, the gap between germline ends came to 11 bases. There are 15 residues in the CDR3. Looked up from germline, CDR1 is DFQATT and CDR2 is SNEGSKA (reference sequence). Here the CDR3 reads CSAREGAGTYNEQFF. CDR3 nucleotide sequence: TGCAGTGCTAGAGAGGGAGCGGGCACCTACAATGAGCAGTTCTTC.